This TCR beta chain comes out of a study of blood T cell repertoires in COVID-19. Study overall: The origin of the acute and convalescent COVID-19 samples was the United States, Italy and Spain. From T cells, B-cell-depleted T cells, or PBMCs came the material, which was cDNA or gDNA.

In the authors' workflow: Quantification of nucleated cells was approximated via reference gene primer amplification. Profiled with immunoSEQ multiplex PCR; TCRdb holds only in-frame clones, not every one. That table supplies the V and J calls and clone size; D and trimming were determined from the DNA. The sample yields about 270,000 clones, roughly 86% seen once. J was trimmed by 3 bases and V by 0 bases; bases with no gene match: 3. The CDR3 is 16 residues long. Germline V gene data show CDR1 as MNHEY and CDR2 as SVGAGI. This sequence was found in a man in his forties with active or convalescent COVID-19. The chain carries TRBV6-5 and TRBJ1-2; 11 positions agree with TRBD1. The sequenced material came from peripheral blood. The CDR3 nucleotides are TGTGCCAGCAGTTACTCTGGGACAGGGGGTTACTATGGCTACACCTTC. Translation: CASSYSGTGGYYGYTF.